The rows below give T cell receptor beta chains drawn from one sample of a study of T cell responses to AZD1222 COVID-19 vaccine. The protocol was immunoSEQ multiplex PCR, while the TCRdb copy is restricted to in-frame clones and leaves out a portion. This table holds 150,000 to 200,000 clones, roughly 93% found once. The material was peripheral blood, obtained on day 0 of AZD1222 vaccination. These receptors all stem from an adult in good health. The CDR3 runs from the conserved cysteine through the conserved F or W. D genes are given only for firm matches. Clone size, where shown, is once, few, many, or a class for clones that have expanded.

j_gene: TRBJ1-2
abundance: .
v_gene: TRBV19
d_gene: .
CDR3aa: CASSIGSLANYGYTF
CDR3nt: TGTGCCAGTAGTATTGGTTCCTTGGCTAACTATGGCTACACCTTC

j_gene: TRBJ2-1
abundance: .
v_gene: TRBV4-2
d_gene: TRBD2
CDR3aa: CASSHRSFMAGGPQDEQFF
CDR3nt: TGTGCCAGCAGCCACAGATCCTTTATGGCGGGAGGGCCCCAGGATGAGCAGTTCTTC

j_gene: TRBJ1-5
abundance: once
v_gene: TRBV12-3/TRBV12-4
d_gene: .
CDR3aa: CASSPMGGEAQHF
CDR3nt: TGTGCCAGCAGTCCTATGGGGGGAGAGGCCCAGCATTTT

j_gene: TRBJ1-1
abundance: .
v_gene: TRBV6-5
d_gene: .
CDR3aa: CANHGENTEAFF
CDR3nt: TGTGCCAACCACGGGGAGAACACTGAAGCTTTCTTT

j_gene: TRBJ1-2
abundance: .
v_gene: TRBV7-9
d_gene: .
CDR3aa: CASSLFSGQRANYGYTF
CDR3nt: TGTGCCAGCAGCTTATTTTCTGGACAGAGAGCTAACTATGGCTACACCTTC

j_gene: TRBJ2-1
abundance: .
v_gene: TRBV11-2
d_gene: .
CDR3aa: CASSLDLKGRFNEQFF
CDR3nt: TGTGCCAGCAGCTTAGATCTTAAGGGGAGGTTTAATGAGCAGTTCTTC

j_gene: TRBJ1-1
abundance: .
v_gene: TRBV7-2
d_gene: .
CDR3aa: CASSTDRSNTEAFF
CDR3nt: TGTGCCAGCAGCACCGACCGATCGAACACTGAAGCTTTCTTT

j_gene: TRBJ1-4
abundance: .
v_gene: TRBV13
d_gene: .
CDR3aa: CASSLGGSATNEKLFF
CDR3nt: TGTGCCAGCAGCTTAGGGGGGTCTGCAACTAATGAAAAACTGTTTTTT

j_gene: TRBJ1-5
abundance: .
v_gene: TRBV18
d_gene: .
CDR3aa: CASSTMGGMAHQPQHF
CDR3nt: TGTGCCAGCTCGACCATGGGGGGGATGGCACATCAGCCCCAGCATTTT

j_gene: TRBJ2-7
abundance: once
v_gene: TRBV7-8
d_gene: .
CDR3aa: CASSSTSRREQYF
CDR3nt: TGTGCCAGCAGCTCCACATCGAGGCGGGAGCAGTACTTC

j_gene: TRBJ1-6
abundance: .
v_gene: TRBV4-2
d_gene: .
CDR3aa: CASSQAGRTSNSPLHF
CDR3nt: TGTGCCAGCAGCCAAGCTGGACGGACGAGTAATTCACCCCTCCACTTT

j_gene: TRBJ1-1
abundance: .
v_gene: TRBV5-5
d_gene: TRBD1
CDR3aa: CASSLKGQLNGAFF
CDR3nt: TGTGCCAGCAGCCTAAAGGGACAGCTCAACGGAGCTTTCTTT

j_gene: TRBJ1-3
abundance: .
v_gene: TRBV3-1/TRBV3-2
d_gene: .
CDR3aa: CASSQDDNSGNTIYF
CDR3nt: TGTGCCAGCAGCCAAGACGACAACTCTGGAAACACCATATATTTT

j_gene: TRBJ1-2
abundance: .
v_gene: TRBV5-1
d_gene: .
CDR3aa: CASSSRTGSNYGYTF
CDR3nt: TGCGCCAGCAGTTCGAGGACGGGATCTAACTATGGCTACACCTTC

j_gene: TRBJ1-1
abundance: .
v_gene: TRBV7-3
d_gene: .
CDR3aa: CASSADSNTEAFF
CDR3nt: TGTGCCAGCAGCGCGGACAGTAACACTGAAGCTTTCTTT

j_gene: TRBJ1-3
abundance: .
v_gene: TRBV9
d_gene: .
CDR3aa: CASSVGGGTGNTIYF
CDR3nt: TGTGCCAGCAGCGTAGGGGGCGGGACTGGAAACACCATATATTTT

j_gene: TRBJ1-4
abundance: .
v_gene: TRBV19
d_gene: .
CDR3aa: CASKLGTNEKLFF
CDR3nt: TGTGCCAGTAAATTGGGAACTAATGAAAAACTGTTTTTT

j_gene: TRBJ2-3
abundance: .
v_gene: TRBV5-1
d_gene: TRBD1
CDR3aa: CASSPGQGADTQYF
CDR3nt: TGCGCCAGCAGCCCGGGACAGGGAGCAGATACGCAGTATTTT

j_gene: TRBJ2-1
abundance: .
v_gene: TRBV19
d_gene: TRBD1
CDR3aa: CASSTWTGPRDNEQFF
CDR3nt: TGTGCCAGTAGTACCTGGACAGGGCCAAGGGACAATGAGCAGTTCTTC

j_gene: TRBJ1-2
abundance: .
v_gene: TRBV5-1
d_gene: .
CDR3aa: CASSPRSNYGYTF
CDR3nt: TGCGCCAGCAGCCCCCGGTCCAACTATGGCTACACCTTC

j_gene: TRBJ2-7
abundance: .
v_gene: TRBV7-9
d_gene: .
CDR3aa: CASSLGYQQYF
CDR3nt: TGTGCCAGCAGCTTGGGCTACCAGCAGTACTTC

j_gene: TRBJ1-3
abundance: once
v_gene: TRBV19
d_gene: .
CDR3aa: CASSPTPGNTIYF
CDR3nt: TGTGCCAGTAGTCCGACACCTGGAAACACCATATATTTT

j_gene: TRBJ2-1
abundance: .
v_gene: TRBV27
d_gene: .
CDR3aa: CASSGQEDYNEQFF
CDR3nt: TGTGCCAGCAGTGGGCAGGAGGATTACAATGAGCAGTTCTTC

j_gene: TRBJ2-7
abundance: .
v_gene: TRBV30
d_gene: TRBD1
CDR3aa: CAWIGPTGGSEQYF
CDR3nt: TGTGCCTGGATAGGACCAACAGGGGGTAGCGAGCAGTACTTC

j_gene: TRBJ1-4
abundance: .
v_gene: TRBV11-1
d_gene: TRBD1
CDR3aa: CASSGTGAEKLFF
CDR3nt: TGTGCCAGCAGCGGGACAGGGGCTGAAAAACTGTTTTTT

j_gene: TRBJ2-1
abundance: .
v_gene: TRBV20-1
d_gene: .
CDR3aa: CSATQGTEQFF
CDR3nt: TGCAGTGCTACACAGGGAACTGAGCAGTTCTTC

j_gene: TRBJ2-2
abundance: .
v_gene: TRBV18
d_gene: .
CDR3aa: CASSPWRGDTGELFF
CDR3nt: TGTGCCAGCTCACCATGGAGGGGGGACACCGGGGAGCTGTTTTTT

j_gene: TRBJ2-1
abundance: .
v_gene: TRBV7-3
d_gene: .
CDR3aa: CASSSLTDRGSYNEQFF
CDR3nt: TGTGCCAGCAGCTCACTTACCGATCGGGGTTCCTACAATGAGCAGTTCTTC

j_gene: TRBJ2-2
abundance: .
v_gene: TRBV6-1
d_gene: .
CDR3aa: CASSEGSSWGTGELFF
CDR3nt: TGTGCCAGCAGTGAAGGGTCTTCCTGGGGCACCGGGGAGCTGTTTTTT

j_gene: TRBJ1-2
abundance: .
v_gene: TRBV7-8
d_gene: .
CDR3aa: CASNRGSSGAAYGYTF
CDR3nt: TGTGCCAGCAACCGAGGCTCTAGCGGGGCGGCCTATGGCTACACCTTC

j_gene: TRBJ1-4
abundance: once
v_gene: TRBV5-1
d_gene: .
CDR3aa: CASSSGTEGEKLFF
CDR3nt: TGCGCCAGCAGTTCCGGGACTGAGGGGGAAAAACTGTTTTTT

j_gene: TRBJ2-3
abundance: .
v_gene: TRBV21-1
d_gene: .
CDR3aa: CASNRLAGHTDTQYF
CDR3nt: TGTGCCAGCAACCGACTAGCGGGACACACAGATACGCAGTATTTT

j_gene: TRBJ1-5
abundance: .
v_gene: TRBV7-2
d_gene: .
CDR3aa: CASSWKGNQPQHF
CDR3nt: TGTGCCAGCAGTTGGAAGGGCAATCAGCCCCAGCATTTT

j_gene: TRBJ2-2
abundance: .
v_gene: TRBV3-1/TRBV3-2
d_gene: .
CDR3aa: CASTYTGELFF
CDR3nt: TGTGCCAGCACCTACACCGGGGAGCTGTTTTTT

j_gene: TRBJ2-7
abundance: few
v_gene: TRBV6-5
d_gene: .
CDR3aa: CASKAPPSYGYEQYF
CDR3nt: TGTGCCAGCAAGGCGCCACCCTCCTACGGCTACGAGCAGTACTTC

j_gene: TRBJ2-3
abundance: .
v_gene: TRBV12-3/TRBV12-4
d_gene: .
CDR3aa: CASSPTDTQYF
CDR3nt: TGTGCCAGCAGCCCGACAGATACGCAGTATTTT

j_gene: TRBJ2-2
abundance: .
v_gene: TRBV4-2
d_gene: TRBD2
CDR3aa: CASSQVAGGPGTGELFF
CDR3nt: TGTGCCAGCAGCCAAGTCGCGGGAGGGCCAGGGACCGGGGAGCTGTTTTTT

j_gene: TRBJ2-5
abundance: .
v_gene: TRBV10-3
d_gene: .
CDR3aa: CAISDQETQYF
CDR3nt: TGTGCCATCAGTGACCAAGAGACCCAGTACTTC

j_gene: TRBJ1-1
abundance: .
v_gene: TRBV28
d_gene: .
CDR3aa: CASTGTMNTEAFF
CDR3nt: TGTGCCAGTACCGGAACCATGAACACTGAAGCTTTCTTT

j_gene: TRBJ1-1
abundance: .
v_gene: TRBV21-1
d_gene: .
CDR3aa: CASSKRWGLNTEAFF
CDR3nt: TGTGCCAGCAGCAAAAGGTGGGGCTTGAACACTGAAGCTTTCTTT

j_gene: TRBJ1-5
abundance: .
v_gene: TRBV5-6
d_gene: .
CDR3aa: CASSLGTVGGQPQHF
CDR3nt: TGTGCCAGCAGCTTGGGGACAGTGGGGGGGCAGCCCCAGCATTTT

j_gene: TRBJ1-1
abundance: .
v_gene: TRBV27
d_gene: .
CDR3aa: CASSLRGGNTEAFF
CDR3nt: TGTGCCAGCAGTTTAAGGGGAGGGAACACTGAAGCTTTCTTT